The source of this T cell receptor (beta chain) is a study of T-cell memory formation after mild COVID-19 listed by TCRdb under 2021. Notes on the research overall: TCR sequence clusters from the two donors were largely donor specific. The cohort was made up of two young adult volunteers, one female and one male, who were previously healthy. In two donors, T-cell clones that expanded and contracted after mild COVID-19 were followed by sequencing TCRalpha and TCRbeta repertoires longitudinally. Study-wide conclusions, independent of this receptor: The study covered only a couple of mild cases, and larger cohorts including severe cases with pre-infection samples were considered necessary. Some responding clones were detected in pre-infection memory, which suggested that pre-existing cross-reactive memory T cells had joined the SARS-CoV-2 response. Clones contracting from day 15 to 85 had balanced CD4/CD8 phenotypes, while a second wave expanding from day 15 to 37 was biased towards CD4+. Contracting CD4+ clones appeared mostly in the CM and EM memory subsets, whereas CD8+ clones were enriched in EMRA. SARS-CoV-2 specificity was not confirmed for the second-wave clones peaking on day 37.

This clonotype has ten or more counts. No antigen is known for it. Nothing much larger sits one base from this clone, and base qualities are not available. Taken from the germline V gene, the CDR1 and CDR2 loops are LGHNA and YSLEER. V lost 1 base and J lost 7 bases; the stretch between them is 17 bases long. From cysteine to phenylalanine, the CDR3 is 16 amino acids long. The only DNA kept is the CDR3, 48 bases in frame from the first base. Sequencer: Illumina NovaSeq 6000. Using 5'RACE with constant-segment primers, TCRalpha and TCRbeta cDNA libraries were constructed, with sample barcodes and unique molecular identifiers added in the process. Trizol reagent was used to extract RNA from every sample. The libraries were amplified in two PCR steps, and the second step added a second sample barcode and Illumina TruSeq adapters. Libraries were sequenced on an Illumina NovaSeq with 2 x 150 bp paired-end reads. In the paper's pipeline: With migec v1.2.7, reads were demultiplexed and then collapsed into UMI-guided consensus sequences. Using mixcr v2.1.11, the UMI consensuses were aligned to TRA and TRB V and J templates and assembled into clonotypes. Clonotypes were classified as expanded or contracted when called significant by both edgeR and NoisET, with noise models trained on biological replicates. edgeR calls used a false discovery rate-adjusted p below 0.01 and a log2 fold-change threshold of 1. As an exploratory analysis of dynamics, max-normalized trajectories of the 1000 most abundant clonotypes were examined with PCA combined with hierarchical clustering. Separately sequenced CD4+ and CD8+ repertoires were used to assign the CD4 or CD8 phenotype of responding clones. The public sequencing data were trimmed at Q25 with fastp and processed into clonotypes with MiXCR by TCRdb, which kept only in-frame beta chains. Each entry merges the rows of one CDR3 protein and shows their most common DNA and genes. The V and J calls were determined by TCRdb, not by the authors. A total of about 90,000 distinct CDR3 sequences appear in this sample, about 14% of them only once. Around two fifths of the sample rests with the top ten.

PBMCs were isolated by Ficoll-Paque density gradient centrifugation. Sequenced input: PBMCs or a T cell subset sorted from them (not recorded which). The TCR originated in a man in his late teens or twenties who had mild COVID-19 (a few samples of this study predate the infection). The sample titles of this study are shuffled in the database, so cell type and time point are left out; the donor was told from shared clones. This receptor chain uses TRBV4-3 and TRBJ2-1; the D gene is perhaps TRBD1, from 6 matching bases. The DNA is TGCGCCAGCAGCCAAGGTACAGGGCCCACCGGGAATGAGCAGTTCTTC. This encodes CASSQGTGPTGNEQFF.